Sequencing of this T cell receptor (beta chain) was carried out in a study of persistence of HIV-infected CD4 T cells. Cells were stimulated nonspecifically with anti-CD3/anti-CD28 magnetic beads. Sorting selected CD4+ T cells upregulating both CD40 ligand and CD69. V lost 5 bases to trimming and J lost 5 bases, with 11 bases between them. The CDR3 is 13 residues long. In germline, CDR1 is LNHDA, CDR2 SQIVND (reference sequence). Comment on this clone: Antigen specificity is unknown.

This was the immunoSEQ version 4 assay in survey mode. Some clones are missing from TCRdb's copy, which holds only in-frame ones; the method was immunoSEQ multiplex PCR. The sample consists of roughly 41,000 clones, roughly 86% of them appearing once. The source was CD4+ T cells sorted from PBMCs after roughly 19-hour stimulation, collected from a patient who received antiretroviral therapy. The clonotype was recovered from an adult man with HIV who was CMV-seropositive. V and J are TRBV19 and TRBJ2-3; tentatively, D is TRBD1 (6 bases). The CDR3, as DNA: TGTGCCAGTAGTCCACCGGACAGAGATACGCAGTATTTT. It encodes CASSPPDRDTQYF.